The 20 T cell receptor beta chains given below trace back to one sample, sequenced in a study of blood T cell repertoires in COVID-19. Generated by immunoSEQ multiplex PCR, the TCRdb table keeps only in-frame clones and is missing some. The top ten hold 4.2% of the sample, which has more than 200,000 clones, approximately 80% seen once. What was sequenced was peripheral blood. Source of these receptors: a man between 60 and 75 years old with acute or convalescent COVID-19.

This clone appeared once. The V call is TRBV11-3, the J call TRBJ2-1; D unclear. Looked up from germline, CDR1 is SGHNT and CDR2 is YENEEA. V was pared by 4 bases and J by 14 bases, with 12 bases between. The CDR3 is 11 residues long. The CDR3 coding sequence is TGTGCCAGCAGCTCCGAGCGTTATAAGTTCTTC. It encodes CASSSERYKFF. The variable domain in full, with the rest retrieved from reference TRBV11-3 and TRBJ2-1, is EAGVVQSPRYKIIEKKQPVAFWCNPISGHNTLYWYLQNLGQGPELLIRYENEEAVDDSQLPKDRFSAERLKGVDSTLKIQPAELGDSAVYLCASSSERYKFFGPGTRLTVL.

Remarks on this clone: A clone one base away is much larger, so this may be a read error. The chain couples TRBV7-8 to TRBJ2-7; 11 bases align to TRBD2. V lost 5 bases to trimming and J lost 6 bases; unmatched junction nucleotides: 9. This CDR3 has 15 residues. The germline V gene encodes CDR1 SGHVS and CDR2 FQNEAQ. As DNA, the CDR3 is TGTGCCAGCAGCCGCCAAACTAGCGGGAGAGTCGAGCAGTACTTC. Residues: CASSRQTSGRVEQYF.

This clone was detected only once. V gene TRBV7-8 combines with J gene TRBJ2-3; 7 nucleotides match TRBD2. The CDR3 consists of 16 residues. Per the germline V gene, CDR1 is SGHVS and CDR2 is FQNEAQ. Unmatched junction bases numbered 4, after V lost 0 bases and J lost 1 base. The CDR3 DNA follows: TGTGCCAGCAGCTTAGCGGGCGGGAGTGGCACAGATACGCAGTATTTT. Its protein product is CASSLAGGSGTDTQYF.

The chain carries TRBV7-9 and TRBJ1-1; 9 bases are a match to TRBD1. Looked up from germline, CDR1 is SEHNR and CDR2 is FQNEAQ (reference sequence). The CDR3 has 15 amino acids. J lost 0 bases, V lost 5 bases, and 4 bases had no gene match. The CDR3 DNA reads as TGTGCCAGCAGCCAGGGACAGGGAATGAACACTGAAGCTTTCTTT. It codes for CASSQGQGMNTEAFF. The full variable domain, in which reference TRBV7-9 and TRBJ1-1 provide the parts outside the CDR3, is DTGVSQNPRHKITKRGQNVTFRCDPISEHNRLYWYRQTLGQGPEFLTYFQNEAQLEKSRLLSDRFSAERPKGSFSTLEIQRTEQGDSAMYLCASSQGQGMNTEAFFGQGTRLTVV.

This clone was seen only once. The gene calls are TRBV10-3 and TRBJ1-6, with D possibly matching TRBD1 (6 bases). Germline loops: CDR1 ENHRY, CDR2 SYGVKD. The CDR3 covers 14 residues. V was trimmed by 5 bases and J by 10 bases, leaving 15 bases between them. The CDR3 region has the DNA TGTGCCATCAGTTATACAGGGACCCGCTCACCCCTCCACTTT. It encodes CAISYTGTRSPLHF.

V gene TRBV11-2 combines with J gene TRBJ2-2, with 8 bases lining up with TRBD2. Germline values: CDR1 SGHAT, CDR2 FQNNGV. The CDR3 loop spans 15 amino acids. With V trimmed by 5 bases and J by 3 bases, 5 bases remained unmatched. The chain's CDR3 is CASSVTSGYTGELFF. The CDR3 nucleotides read TGTGCCAGCAGCGTCACTAGCGGATACACCGGGGAGCTGTTTTTT. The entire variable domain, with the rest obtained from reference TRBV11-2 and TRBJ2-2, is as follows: EAGVAQSPRYKIIEKRQSVAFWCNPISGHATLYWYQQILGQGPKLLIQFQNNGVVDDSQLPKDRFSAERLKGVDSTLKIQPAKLEDSAVYLCASSVTSGYTGELFFGEGSRLTVL.

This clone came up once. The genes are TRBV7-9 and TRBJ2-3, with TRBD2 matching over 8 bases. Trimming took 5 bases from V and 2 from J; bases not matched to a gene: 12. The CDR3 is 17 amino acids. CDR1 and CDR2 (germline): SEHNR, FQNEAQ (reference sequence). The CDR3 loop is CASSPGRRGVYTDTQYF. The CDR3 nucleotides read TGTGCCAGCAGCCCCGGGAGGCGGGGGGTCTACACAGATACGCAGTATTTT. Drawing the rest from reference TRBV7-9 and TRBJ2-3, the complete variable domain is DTGVSQNPRHKITKRGQNVTFRCDPISEHNRLYWYRQTLGQGPEFLTYFQNEAQLEKSRLLSDRFSAERPKGSFSTLEIQRTEQGDSAMYLCASSPGRRGVYTDTQYFGPGTRLTVL.

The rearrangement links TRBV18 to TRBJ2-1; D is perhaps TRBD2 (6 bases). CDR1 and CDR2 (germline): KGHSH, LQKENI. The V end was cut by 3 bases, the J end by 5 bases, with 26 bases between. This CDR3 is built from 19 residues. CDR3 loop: CASSPRLGSTRRVHNEQFF. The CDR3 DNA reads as TGTGCCAGCTCACCCCGACTAGGATCAACACGACGGGTACACAATGAGCAGTTCTTC.

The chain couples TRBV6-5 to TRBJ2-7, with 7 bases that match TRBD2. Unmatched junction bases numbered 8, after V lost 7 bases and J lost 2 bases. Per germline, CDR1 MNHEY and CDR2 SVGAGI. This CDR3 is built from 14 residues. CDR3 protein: CASTRSGITYEQYF. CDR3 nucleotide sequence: TGTGCCAGCACCCGGAGCGGGATTACCTACGAGCAGTACTTC.

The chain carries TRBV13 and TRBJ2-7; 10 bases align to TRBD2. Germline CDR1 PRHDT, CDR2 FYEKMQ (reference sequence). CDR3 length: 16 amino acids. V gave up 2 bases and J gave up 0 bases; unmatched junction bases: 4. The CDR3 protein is CASSLRTSGISYEQYF. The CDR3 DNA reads TGTGCCAGCAGCTTAAGGACTAGCGGAATCTCCTACGAGCAGTACTTC. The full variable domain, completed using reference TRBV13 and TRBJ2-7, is AAGVIQSPRHLIKEKRETATLKCYPIPRHDTVYWYQQGPGQDPQFLISFYEKMQSDKGSIPDRFSAQQFSDYHSELNMSSLELGDSALYFCASSLRTSGISYEQYFGPGTRLTVT.

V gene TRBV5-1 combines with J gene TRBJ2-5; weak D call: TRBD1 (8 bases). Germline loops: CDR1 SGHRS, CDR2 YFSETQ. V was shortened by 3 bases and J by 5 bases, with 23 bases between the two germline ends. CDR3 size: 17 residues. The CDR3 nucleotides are TGCGCCAGCAGCTCTGGGAACCGCGACAGGGGAGGGGAGACCCAGTACTTC. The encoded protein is CASSSGNRDRGGETQYF.

Here the CDR3 DNA reads TGCGCCAGCAGCCAGGCCAGACTACAGGGTTCCTACGAGCAGTACTTC. Encoded protein: CASSQARLQGSYEQYF. The chain combines TRBV4-3 with TRBJ2-7; D possibly corresponds to TRBD1 (6 bases). Germline CDR1 LGHNA, CDR2 YSLEER. V was clipped by 3 bases and J by 1 base, with 16 bases between them. CDR3 length: 16 amino acids.

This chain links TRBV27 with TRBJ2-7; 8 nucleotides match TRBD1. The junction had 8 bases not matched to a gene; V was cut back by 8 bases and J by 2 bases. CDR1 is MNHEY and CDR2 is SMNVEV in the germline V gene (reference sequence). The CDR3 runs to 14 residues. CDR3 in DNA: TGTGCCAGCCACAGGACAGGGACAGCCTACGAGCAGTACTTC. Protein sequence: CASHRTGTAYEQYF.

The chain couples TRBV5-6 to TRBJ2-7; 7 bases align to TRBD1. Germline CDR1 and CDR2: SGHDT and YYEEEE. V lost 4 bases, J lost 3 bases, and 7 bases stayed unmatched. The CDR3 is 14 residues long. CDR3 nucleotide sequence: TGTGCCAGCAGCCTTCAGGGGGTTCTCTACGAGCAGTACTTC. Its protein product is CASSLQGVLYEQYF. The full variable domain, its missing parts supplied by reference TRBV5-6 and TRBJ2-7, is DAGVTQSPTHLIKTRGQQVTLRCSPKSGHDTVSWYQQALGQGPQFIFQYYEEEERQRGNFPDRFSGHQFPNYSSELNVNALLLGDSALYLCASSLQGVLYEQYFGPGTRLTVT.

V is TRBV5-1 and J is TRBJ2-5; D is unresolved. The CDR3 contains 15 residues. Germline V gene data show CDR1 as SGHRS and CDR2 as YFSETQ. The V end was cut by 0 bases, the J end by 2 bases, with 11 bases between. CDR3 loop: CASSLGWAAQETQYF. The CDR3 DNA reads TGCGCCAGCAGCTTGGGTTGGGCAGCACAAGAGACCCAGTACTTC.

CDR3 sequence reads: CASSGTGVEKLFF. Here the CDR3 DNA reads TGCGCCAGCTCCGGGACAGGGGTAGAAAAACTGTTTTTT. The rearrangement uses TRBV10-2 and TRBJ1-4; 10 nucleotides line up with TRBD1. J lost 8 bases, V lost 8 bases, and 5 bases had no gene match. This CDR3 region has 13 residues. In germline, CDR1 is WSHSY, CDR2 SAAADI.

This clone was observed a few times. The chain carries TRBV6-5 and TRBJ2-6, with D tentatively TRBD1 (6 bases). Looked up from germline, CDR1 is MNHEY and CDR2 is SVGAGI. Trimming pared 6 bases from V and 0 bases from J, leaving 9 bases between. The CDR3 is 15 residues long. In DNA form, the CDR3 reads TGTGCCAGCAGCCAGGGGAGCTCTGGGGCCAACGTCCTGACTTTC. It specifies CASSQGSSGANVLTF.

The CDR3 region is CASSPPLGLPGDEQFF. For the CDR3, the DNA is TGTGCCAGCTCACCTCCCCTGGGACTGCCGGGAGATGAGCAGTTCTTC. This chain joins TRBV18 and TRBJ2-1, with a tentative D call TRBD2 (6 bases). In germline, CDR1 is KGHSH, CDR2 LQKENI. This CDR3 is built from 16 residues. V was pared by 3 bases and J by 8 bases, with 20 bases between.

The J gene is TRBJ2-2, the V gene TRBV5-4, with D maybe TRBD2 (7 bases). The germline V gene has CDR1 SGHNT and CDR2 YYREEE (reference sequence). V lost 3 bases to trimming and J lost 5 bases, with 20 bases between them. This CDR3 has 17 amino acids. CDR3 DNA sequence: TGTGCCAGCAGCTGGGAGGGGGGAGCGCTGGGAACCGGGGAGCTGTTTTTT. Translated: CASSWEGGALGTGELFF.

This CDR3 reads CASSLVGQGASQPQHF. DNA of the CDR3: TGTGCCAGCAGCTTAGTGGGCCAGGGGGCGAGTCAGCCCCAGCATTTT. This chain joins TRBV7-9 and TRBJ1-5; 8 nucleotides match TRBD1. With 1 base clipped from V and 6 bases from J, the junction kept 8 bases outside the gene matches. There are 16 residues in the CDR3. Germline V lookup: CDR1 SEHNR, CDR2 FQNEAQ (reference sequence). Complete variable domain (other parts from reference TRBV7-9 and TRBJ1-5): DTGVSQNPRHKITKRGQNVTFRCDPISEHNRLYWYRQTLGQGPEFLTYFQNEAQLEKSRLLSDRFSAERPKGSFSTLEIQRTEQGDSAMYLCASSLVGQGASQPQHFGDGTRLSIL.